The 13 T cell receptor beta chains in this list originate from one sample, sequenced in a study of memory CD4+ T cells and cytomegalovirus serostatus. Sequenced by immunoSEQ multiplex PCR; TCRdb stores in-frame clones only, minus some. The top ten clones hold around 0.61% of a sample with 45,000 to 50,000 clones, around four fifths of them seen once. The sort gate was single viable CD3+CD4+CD8-CD45RO+ cells for memory CD4+ T cells. The sample was memory CD4+ T cells from blood. The receptor source for this set is an adult in good health and CMV-seronegative.

This clone was recorded a few times. The conserved phenylalanine or tryptophan normally closing the CDR3 is absent here, so this likely arose from a read error. The DNA is omitted, as the CDR3 cannot be located on it reliably, and the CDR3 follows TCRdb's listing. The chain uses TRBV5-4 and TRBJ1-2. The germline CDR1 and CDR2 sequences are SGHNT and YYREEE (reference sequence). The CDR3 length equals 13 residues, ends included. CDR3 loop: CASSFPRQGSGSD.

J is TRBJ1-2 and V is TRBV7-6; 11 bases agree with TRBD1. The CDR3 sequence is 15 residues long. Trimming took 5 bases from V and 5 from J; bases not matched to a gene: 7. Looked up from germline, CDR1 is SGHVS and CDR2 is FNYEAQ. The CDR3 sequence is CASSQTGQGGYGYTF. CDR3 in DNA: TGTGCCAGCAGCCAGACGGGACAGGGGGGATATGGCTACACCTTC.

The chain joins TRBV4-2 to TRBJ1-2, with a weak D call TRBD1 (6 bases). The germline CDR1 and CDR2 sequences are LGHNA and YNFKEQ. V was trimmed by 3 bases and J by 5 bases, leaving 10 bases between them. This CDR3 region has 13 residues. CDR3 loop: CASSQPQGYGYTF. The CDR3 coding sequence is TGTGCCAGCAGCCAGCCCCAGGGGTATGGCTACACCTTC.

This clone was observed a single time. This sequence joins TRBV7-2 and TRBJ2-1; 8 nucleotides align to TRBD2. Germline CDR1 is SGHTA and CDR2 is FQGNSA. The CDR3 loop spans 13 amino acids. V gave up 6 bases and J gave up 5 bases; unmatched junction bases: 3. The CDR3 nucleotides are TGTGCCAGCAGAGCGGGGGTCAACAATGAGCAGTTCTTC. Protein product: CASRAGVNNEQFF. Looking up the rest from reference TRBV7-2 and TRBJ2-1 gives the full variable domain: GAGVSQSPSNKVTEKGKDVELRCDPISGHTALYWYRQSLGQGLEFLIYFQGNSAPDKSGLPSDRFSAERTGGSVSTLTIQRTQQEDSAVYLCASRAGVNNEQFFGPGTRLTVL.

The chain carries TRBV11-2 and TRBJ2-7, with D unclear. The V gene lost 6 bases and the J gene lost 0 bases, with 12 bases spanning the gap. The germline gives CDR1 SGHAT, CDR2 FQNNGV. The CDR3 is 14 residues long. CDR3 amino acids: CASRLGFSSYEQYF. The CDR3 DNA is TGTGCCAGCAGGCTCGGTTTCAGCTCCTACGAGCAGTACTTC. Supplemented by reference TRBV11-2 and TRBJ2-7, the full variable domain reads EAGVAQSPRYKIIEKRQSVAFWCNPISGHATLYWYQQILGQGPKLLIQFQNNGVVDDSQLPKDRFSAERLKGVDSTLKIQPAKLEDSAVYLCASRLGFSSYEQYFGPGTRLTVT.

This clone has just a few counts. The rearrangement links TRBV4-1 to TRBJ2-1; 7 bases are a match to TRBD1. The V segment lost 2 bases and the J segment 4 bases; nucleotides outside the gene matches: 5. CDR3 size: 15 residues. Germline V lookup: CDR1 MGHRA, CDR2 YSYEKL. In DNA form, the CDR3 reads TGCGCCAGCAGCCAAACCGGGACAGCTTACAATGAGCAGTTCTTC. Its protein product is CASSQTGTAYNEQFF.

The J gene is TRBJ2-7, the V gene TRBV29-1, with 8 bases lining up with TRBD1. The CDR3 spans 14 residues. Germline V gene data show CDR1 as SQVTM and CDR2 as ANQGSEA. V lost 4 bases and J lost 2; bases outside the gene matches: 7. CDR3 in DNA: TGCAGCGTTGGCGACCAGGGGGCCGCCTACGAGCAGTACTTC. Translating gives CSVGDQGAAYEQYF.

This clone was found once. The V call is TRBV11-1, the J call TRBJ2-6, with D possibly matching TRBD2 (6 bases). Germline lookup yields CDR1 SGHAT and CDR2 FQDESV (reference sequence). The CDR3 consists of 17 residues. Trimming shortened V by 2 bases and J by 2 bases, and 13 bases separated the two germline ends. In DNA form, the CDR3 reads TGTGCCAGCAGCTTATTGCGGGGACGCACTGGGGCCAACGTCCTGACTTTC. Its translation: CASSLLRGRTGANVLTF.

This clone appeared a few times. The rearrangement links TRBV11-3 to TRBJ2-2; TRBD2 matches 7 bases. The CDR3 has 12 residues. Germline V gene lookup returns CDR1 SGHNT and CDR2 YENEEA. V shed 4 bases, J shed 7 bases, and the junction held 0 bases outside the gene matches. The chain's CDR3 is CASSSSGGELFF. In DNA, the CDR3 is TGTGCCAGCAGCTCTAGCGGCGGGGAGCTGTTTTTT.

The rearrangement uses TRBV4-2 and TRBJ2-7, with D unclear. The CDR3 totals 15 residues. Trimming took off 0 bases at V and 3 bases at J, with 12 bases between the two ends. Per the germline V gene, CDR1 is LGHNA and CDR2 is YNFKEQ. CDR3 nucleotides: TGTGCCAGCAGCCAAGATGCGGCGAACGGCTACGAGCAGTACTTC. It specifies CASSQDAANGYEQYF.

The V and J genes are TRBV6-6 and TRBJ1-4, with D perhaps TRBD1 (5 bases). V lost 5 bases and J lost 4, with 14 bases in between. Germline V gene data show CDR1 as MNHNY and CDR2 as SVGAGI (reference sequence). The CDR3 spans 15 residues. This CDR3 is CASSHPGGINEKLFF. In nucleotides, the CDR3 is TGTGCCAGCAGTCACCCCGGGGGTATTAATGAAAAACTGTTTTTT.

This clone was detected once. This chain uses TRBV7-8 with TRBJ1-5; unclear D gene. Looked up from germline, CDR1 is SGHVS and CDR2 is FQNEAQ. V was trimmed by 2 bases and J by 0 bases, leaving 11 bases between them. The CDR3 is made up of 16 amino acids. CDR3 amino acids: CASSLSTVLSNQPQHF. The DNA for the CDR3 is TGTGCCAGCAGCTTATCAACAGTCCTTAGCAATCAGCCCCAGCATTTT.

The gene calls are TRBV30 and TRBJ2-3; TRBD1 aligns across 7 bases. This CDR3 has 15 residues. Per the germline V gene, CDR1 is GTSNPN and CDR2 is SVGIG (reference sequence). Losses at the gene ends were 5 bases for V and 2 bases for J; bases not matched to a gene: 10. CDR3 sequence (DNA): TGTGCCTGGGTGGGGGACAGTTCAAACACAGATACGCAGTATTTT. It codes for CAWVGDSSNTDTQYF.